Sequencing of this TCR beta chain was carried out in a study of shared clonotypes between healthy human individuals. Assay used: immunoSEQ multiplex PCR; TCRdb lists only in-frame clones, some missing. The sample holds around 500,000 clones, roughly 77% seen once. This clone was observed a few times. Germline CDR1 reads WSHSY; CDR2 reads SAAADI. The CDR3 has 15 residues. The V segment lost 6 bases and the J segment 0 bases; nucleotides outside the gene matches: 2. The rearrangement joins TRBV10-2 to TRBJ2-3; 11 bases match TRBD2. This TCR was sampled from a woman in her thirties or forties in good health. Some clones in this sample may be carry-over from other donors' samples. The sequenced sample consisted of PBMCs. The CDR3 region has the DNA TGCGCCAGCAGGACTAGCGGGATTAGCACAGATACGCAGTATTTT. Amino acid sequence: CASRTSGISTDTQYF.